This T cell receptor beta chain was found in a study of blood T cell repertoires in COVID-19. As for the study in general: Samples came from the United States, Italy and Spain, spanning acute and convalescent COVID-19. Nucleic acid was either cDNA or gDNA, and it came from T cells, B-cell-depleted T cells, or PBMCs.

This CDR3 comprises 14 residues. In germline, CDR1 is SGHKS, CDR2 YYEKEE (reference sequence). V lost 4 bases, J lost 8 bases, and 18 bases lay in between. In the original workflow: Cell counts per sample came from amplifying reference gene primers. Assay used: immunoSEQ multiplex PCR; TCRdb lists only in-frame clones, some missing. That table gives V, J and clone size, and the DNA gave D and trimming. Of about 130,000 clones in the sample, under 90% are singletons; the top ten hold 9% to 15%. This chain links TRBV5-5 with TRBJ1-2; D may be TRBD1 (5 bases). The sample comprised peripheral blood. This clonotype originated in a woman aged 55-70 years with acute or convalescent COVID-19. For the CDR3, the DNA is TGTGCCAGCAGCGATATTATTCGACAGAAGGGCTACACCTTC. Its translation is CASSDIIRQKGYTF. Supplemented by reference TRBV5-5 and TRBJ1-2, the full variable domain reads DAGVTQSPTHLIKTRGQQVTLRCSPISGHKSVSWYQQVLGQGPQFIFQYYEKEERGRGNFPDRFSARQFPNYSSELNVNALLLGDSALYLCASSDIIRQKGYTFGSGTRLTVV.